This T cell receptor (beta chain) emerged from a study of long-term antiretroviral therapy in people with HIV. Notes on the study in general: Possibly under older ART regimens, blood was drawn between the mid-2000s and the late 2010s. Transplant donor controls retained higher diversity, though diversity increased after ART. On ART adherence, viral resistance or therapy changes, no data were available.

The germline V gene has CDR1 LGHNA and CDR2 YSLEER. The CDR3 contains 17 residues. V was clipped by 1 base and J by 1 base, with 14 bases between them. Treated in the United States were all of the participants with HIV. Researchers ran immunoSEQ v3.0 at survey level. Only in-frame clones appear in the TCRdb table, and some are missing; sequencing was by immunoSEQ multiplex PCR. This repertoire shows some 29,000 clones, 95% to 98% found once; its top ten account for 1.5% to 2%. In the case of this clone: Its antigen is unidentified.

This chain joins TRBV4-3 and TRBJ2-1, with D perhaps TRBD1 or TRBD2 (5 bases each). Sample: unsorted PBMCs, taken 7.6 years after starting antiretroviral therapy. The origin of this receptor is a man younger than 40 with HIV. The CDR3 sequence is CASSQGGTLLSYNEQFF. CDR3 DNA sequence: TGCGCCAGCAGCCAAGGTGGGACCCTTCTTTCCTACAATGAGCAGTTCTTC.